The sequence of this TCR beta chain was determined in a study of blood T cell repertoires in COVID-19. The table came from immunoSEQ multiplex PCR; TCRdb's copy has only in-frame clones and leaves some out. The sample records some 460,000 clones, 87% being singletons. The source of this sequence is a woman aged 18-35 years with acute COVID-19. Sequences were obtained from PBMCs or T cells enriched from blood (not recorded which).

The CDR3 loop is CASSAQGAGTNEKLFF. The CDR3 nucleotides are TGTGCCAGCAGTGCCCAGGGGGCGGGGACTAATGAAAAACTGTTTTTT. V usage is TRBV2 and J usage is TRBJ1-4; 8 nucleotides agree with TRBD1. Per germline, CDR1 SNHLY and CDR2 FYNNEI. The V gene end was trimmed by 4 bases and the J gene end by 2 bases; junction bases not matched to a gene: 6. This CDR3 contains 16 residues.